This T cell receptor beta chain stems from a study of cytomegalovirus exposure and HLA in healthy donors. General study findings and limits: A later examination showed that TCR association rates differed by HLA locus, with DRB1 most and HLA-C fewest.

The CDR3 spans 15 residues. Per germline, CDR1 MNHNS and CDR2 SASEGT. The V end was cut by 0 bases, the J end by 4 bases, with 12 bases between. In regard to this clone: Its target is unknown.

The primer mix had 60 Vbeta and 13 Jbeta primers. As originally analysed: Among the unique TCR beta chains that a later analysis counted, around 82 million in all, 9.5 million to 12 million were shared. TCRdb's table, derived via immunoSEQ multiplex PCR, lists solely in-frame clones and lacks some. From that table come the V and J calls and clone size; the DNA was used to work out D and trimming. The sample lists roughly 75,000 clones; about 79% were seen once. The origin of this receptor is a man aged 65 to 79 in good health and CMV-seropositive. The chain couples TRBV6-1 to TRBJ1-2, with a possible D match to TRBD1 (5 bases). Sequenced: PBMCs. CDR3 DNA sequence: TGTGCCAGCAGTGAAGCGTCCGGTAGGGGCTATGGCTACACCTTC. Amino acid sequence: CASSEASGRGYGYTF.